A selection of T cell receptor beta chains follows, all from one sample in a study. TCRdb reprocessed the RT-PCR reads with MiXCR, giving one entry per CDR3 protein. The sample carries almost 700,000 distinct CDR3 sequences, more than 13% recorded once. The sample taken for sequencing was memory CD4+ T cells from blood. The receptor set was obtained from a female donor in good health, serving as a healthy control. CDR3s include the opening cysteine and the closing phenylalanine or tryptophan. Each record gives: CDR3 protein, CDR3 DNA, J gene, V gene, clone size, D gene. A D gene is named only where the DNA matches it firmly. The size field is filled for only some rows; it gives once, few, many or a size class.

CSAKWTGSYEQYF TGCAGTGCTAAGTGGACAGGGTCCTACGAGCAGTACTTC TRBJ2-7 TRBV20-1 few TRBD1
CASSLLLPGELFF TGTGCCAGCAGCTTATTGCTCCCCGGGGAGCTGTTTTTT TRBJ2-2 TRBV7-9 . .
CASSLAGPTRSYTF TGTGCCAGCAGCTTAGCGGGACCGACGCGCAGCTACACCTTC TRBJ1-2 TRBV7-2 . .
CASSLWEGNTEAFF TGTGCCAGCAGTTTATGGGAGGGTAACACTGAAGCTTTCTTT TRBJ1-1 TRBV27 few .
CASRPSGVSSYEQYF TGTGCCAGCCGGCCCAGTGGGGTGAGCTCCTACGAGCAGTACTTC TRBJ2-7 TRBV12-3/TRBV12-4 few .
CATSRDRVGGANVLTF TGTGCCACCAGCAGAGATCGGGTGGGTGGGGCCAACGTCCTGACTTTC TRBJ2-6 TRBV15 . .
CASSQGLAKNIQYF TGTGCCAGCAGCCAGGGATTAGCCAAAAACATTCAGTACTTC TRBJ2-4 TRBV3-1 once .
CASSQDLRGTEAFF TGCGCCAGCAGCCAAGATCTCAGGGGCACTGAAGCTTTCTTT TRBJ1-1 TRBV4-3 few .
CSVSQGATPTQYF TGCAGTGTTAGCCAGGGGGCAACTCCGACCCAGTACTTC TRBJ2-5 TRBV20-1 many TRBD1
CASSLGSPTGALAKNIQYF TGTGCCAGCAGCTTAGGTTCCCCCACAGGGGCACTAGCCAAAAACATTCAGTACTTC TRBJ2-4 TRBV11-2 . TRBD1
CASSLMASAFSTDTQYF TGTGCCAGCAGCTTAATGGCTAGCGCTTTTAGCACAGATACGCAGTATTTT TRBJ2-3 TRBV7-9 few .
CASSTSGYPTDTQYF TGTGCCAGCAGCACTAGCGGATATCCCACAGATACGCAGTATTTT TRBJ2-3 TRBV7-2 . TRBD2
CSARDPRLIGQSDTQYF TGCAGTGCTAGAGATCCGCGACTTATAGGTCAGTCAGATACGCAGTATTTT TRBJ2-3 TRBV20-1 . .
CASSFPPIGNTEAFF TGTGCCAGCAGCTTCCCTCCGATCGGGAACACTGAAGCTTTCTTT TRBJ1-1 TRBV7-9 . .
CSARGADLNTGELFF TGCAGTGCTAGGGGAGCGGACTTGAACACCGGGGAGCTGTTTTTT TRBJ2-2 TRBV20-1 many .
CASTQLAEETQYF TGTGCCAGCACGCAACTAGCCGAGGAGACCCAGTACTTC TRBJ2-5 TRBV3-1 . .
CASSSSGTRSANEQFF TGTGCCAGCAGCTCATCCGGGACTAGATCAGCTAATGAGCAGTTCTTC TRBJ2-1 TRBV5-6 . TRBD2
CATSGSAFSYNEQFF TGTGCCACCTCGGGTAGTGCTTTCTCCTACAATGAGCAGTTCTTC TRBJ2-1 TRBV3-1 . .
CASSRGPGAETQYF TGCGCCAGCAGCCGCGGGCCAGGGGCTGAGACCCAGTACTTC TRBJ2-5 TRBV4-3 many .
CASSLQNTEAFF TGTGCCAGCAGTTTACAGAACACTGAAGCTTTCTTT TRBJ1-1 TRBV12-3/TRBV12-4 many .
CASSSDGHFYGYTF TGCGCCAGCAGCTCAGACGGGCATTTCTATGGCTACACCTTC TRBJ1-2 TRBV5-1 many .
CATVRDRGNEQFF TGTGCCACAGTACGAGACAGGGGGAATGAGCAGTTCTTC TRBJ2-1 TRBV2 few TRBD1
CGMRFANTGELFF TGTGGGATGAGGTTCGCGAACACCGGGGAGCTGTTTTTT TRBJ2-2 TRBV6-1 . .
CASSGSDRGDTEAFF TGTGCCAGCAGTGGATCGGACAGGGGTGACACTGAAGCTTTCTTT TRBJ1-1 TRBV28 . TRBD1
CASSPGLGETQYF TGTGCCAGCAGCCCGGGACTTGGAGAGACCCAGTACTTC TRBJ2-5 TRBV7-7 many .
CSARSGWAETKNIQYF TGCAGTGCTAGAAGTGGGTGGGCGGAAACCAAAAACATTCAGTACTTC TRBJ2-4 TRBV20-1 few .
CSAHGDRGNWDEKLFF TGCAGTGCCCACGGGGACAGGGGGAACTGGGATGAAAAACTGTTTTTT TRBJ1-4 TRBV20-1 . TRBD1
CASSLEQTSNQPQHF TGTGCCAGCAGCTTAGAGCAGACCAGCAATCAGCCCCAGCATTTT TRBJ1-5 TRBV7-2 . .
CASSQYRLTGSSYNSPLHF TGTGCCAGCAGCCAATACCGCCTGACAGGGAGCTCCTATAATTCACCCCTCCACTTT TRBJ1-6 TRBV3-1 . TRBD1
CSVSPQSGELFF TGCAGCGTTTCACCGCAAAGCGGGGAGCTGTTTTTT TRBJ2-2 TRBV29-1 many .
CASSERGGNQPQHF TGTGCCAGCAGTGAGAGGGGTGGCAATCAGCCCCAGCATTTT TRBJ1-5 TRBV25-1 . .
CASSAGRLVNNEQFF TGTGCCAGCAGCGCGGGGAGGCTTGTTAACAATGAGCAGTTCTTC TRBJ2-1 TRBV7-3 . .
CAGRRDETDTQYF TGTGCCGGACGCCGGGACGAGACAGATACGCAGTATTTT TRBJ2-3 TRBV6-6 few .
CSAKAVYTDTQYF TGCAGTGCTAAGGCGGTGTACACAGATACGCAGTATTTT TRBJ2-3 TRBV20-1 . .
CASSLAPGPENIQYF TGTGCCAGCAGCTTAGCCCCAGGACCCGAAAACATTCAGTACTTC TRBJ2-4 TRBV7-2 many .
CASSRRTDSGNTIYF TGCGCCAGCAGCCGACGGACAGACTCTGGAAACACCATATATTTT TRBJ1-3 TRBV4-1 . .
CSVGSSRDSSSTDTQYF TGCAGCGTTGGGTCGTCCCGGGACAGCTCGAGCACAGATACGCAGTATTTT TRBJ2-3 TRBV29-1 . TRBD1
CAISGSAGLSYNEQFF TGTGCCATCAGTGGTTCAGCAGGGTTGTCCTACAATGAGCAGTTCTTC TRBJ2-1 TRBV10-3 many .
CASSFGGGRDTEAFF TGTGCCAGCAGTTTCGGAGGAGGACGGGACACTGAAGCTTTCTTT TRBJ1-1 TRBV28 . .
CASSLEEGNSPLHF TGCGCCAGCAGCTTGGAGGAAGGGAATTCACCCCTCCACTTT TRBJ1-6 TRBV5-1 many .
CAISARSQGADGYTF TGTGCCATCAGTGCCCGAAGTCAGGGGGCTGATGGCTACACCTTC TRBJ1-2 TRBV10-3 many TRBD1
CASSLRTSSYNEQFF TGTGCTAGCAGCTTGCGGACCAGCTCCTACAATGAGCAGTTCTTC TRBJ2-1 TRBV7-7 many .
CASSLTANQETQYF TGTGCCAGCTCACTAACAGCAAACCAAGAGACCCAGTACTTC TRBJ2-5 TRBV18 . .
CASSLGQLSEAFF TGTGCCAGCAGCCTAGGACAGCTCTCTGAAGCTTTCTTT TRBJ1-1 TRBV5-6 . .
CASSWQGMGGYTF TGTGCCAGCAGCTGGCAGGGGATGGGGGGCTACACCTTC TRBJ1-2 TRBV7-9 few .
CSASLEEQYF TGCAGTGCTAGCCTCGAGGAGCAGTATTTT TRBJ2-3 TRBV20-1 . .
CASSEAQWASTQETQYF TGTGCCAGCAGTGAAGCTCAGTGGGCTAGCACCCAAGAGACCCAGTACTTC TRBJ2-5 TRBV6-1 . .
CASSYSNLGQGFEQYF TGTGCCAGCAGTTACTCGAACTTGGGACAGGGGTTCGAGCAGTACTTC TRBJ2-7 TRBV6-5 many TRBD1
CASSLGTGTREQYF TGTGCCAGCAGCCTCGGGACAGGGACGAGGGAGCAGTACTTC TRBJ2-7 TRBV7-9 . TRBD1
CSAFRRDRNNYGYTF TGCAGTGCCTTTCGCCGGGACAGAAATAACTATGGCTACACCTTC TRBJ1-2 TRBV20-1 . TRBD1
CASSPDSQGNIQYF TGTGCCAGTAGTCCCGACTCCCAGGGAAACATTCAGTACTTC TRBJ2-4 TRBV19 . .